Below, 11 T cell receptor beta chains from the same sample are listed, as sequenced in a study of blood T cell repertoires in COVID-19. Sequenced by immunoSEQ multiplex PCR; TCRdb stores in-frame clones only, minus some. The table has about 140,000 clones, over 80% seen once. The sample comprised PBMCs or T cells enriched from blood (not recorded which). These receptors came from a man aged 60-69 years who had recovered from COVID-19.

The chain recombines TRBV18 with TRBJ1-1; tentatively, D is TRBD1 (5 bases). The CDR3 contains 14 residues. Trimming pared 2 bases from V and 10 bases from J, leaving 17 bases between. CDR1 and CDR2 (germline): KGHSH, LQKENI. CDR3 sequence: CASSPGQVMKVAFF. The DNA for the CDR3 is TGTGCCAGCTCACCAGGACAAGTAATGAAGGTAGCTTTCTTT.

The chain recombines TRBV10-3 with TRBJ2-7, with D perhaps matching TRBD2 (6 bases). Germline V gene lookup returns CDR1 ENHRY and CDR2 SYGVKD. V lost 8 bases, J lost 2 bases, and 10 bases lay in between. The CDR3 has 12 amino acids. Written as DNA, the CDR3 is TGTGCCATCTGGGACTCCACCTACGAGCAGTACTTC. Encoded protein: CAIWDSTYEQYF.

This chain connects TRBV18 to TRBJ1-1; TRBD1 matches 10 bases. The germline V gene encodes CDR1 KGHSH and CDR2 LQKENI. Trimming at V came to 4 bases and at J to 0 bases, leaving 5 bases not matched to a gene. This CDR3 spans 16 amino acids. The CDR3 here is CASSLRQGALNTEAFF. The DNA for the CDR3 is TGTGCCAGCTCACTGAGACAGGGGGCGTTGAACACTGAAGCTTTCTTT.

The chain is built from TRBV11-2 and TRBJ2-2; D is unresolved. Trimming took 5 bases from V and 0 from J, leaving 13 bases between them. This CDR3 has 16 residues. The germline V gene has CDR1 SGHAT and CDR2 FQNNGV. CDR3 sequence (DNA): TGTGCCAGCAGCCCCCCTTGGCTCCCGAACACCGGGGAGCTGTTTTTT. This codes for CASSPPWLPNTGELFF.

The chain links TRBV7-9 to TRBJ2-4; 9 bases agree with TRBD1. The CDR3 spans 17 residues. Unmatched junction bases numbered 11, after V lost 5 bases and J lost 3 bases. From germline, CDR1 is SEHNR and CDR2 FQNEAQ (reference sequence). The CDR3 region is CASSTRDRVRGKNIQYF. In nucleotides, the CDR3 is TGTGCCAGCAGCACCCGGGACAGGGTGCGGGGCAAAAACATTCAGTACTTC.

The table lists this clone with a count of one. The J gene is TRBJ1-5, the V gene TRBV5-6; no definite D call. The germline V gene has CDR1 SGHDT and CDR2 YYEEEE. This CDR3 has 14 amino acids. Trimming stripped 1 base from V and 5 bases from J, with 10 bases between. The CDR3 loop reads CASSLSGGDQPQHF. In DNA form, the CDR3 reads TGTGCCAGCAGCTTGTCAGGTGGCGATCAGCCCCAGCATTTT.

The chain combines TRBV20-1 with TRBJ2-1, with D possibly TRBD2 on 5 matching bases. The germline gives CDR1 DFQATT, CDR2 SNEGSKA (reference sequence). The V end lost 7 bases, the J end lost 11 bases, and 15 bases lay between the germline ends. The CDR3 runs 11 residues. The CDR3 region is CSVDVGEKQFF. The CDR3 coding sequence is TGCAGTGTGGATGTCGGGGAGAAGCAGTTCTTC.

The chain recombines TRBV3-1 (or the pseudogene TRBV3-2) with TRBJ1-1; D is ambiguous. The CDR3 extends over 13 amino acids. CDR1 is LGHDT, CDR2 YNNKEL, per germline (reference sequence). Trimming removed 7 bases at V and 0 bases at J, with 9 bases between. The CDR3: CASTNGMNTEAFF. The CDR3 nucleotides read TGTGCCAGCACTAACGGGATGAACACTGAAGCTTTCTTT.

A remark on this clone: Other DNA sequences from this sample encode an identical CDR3 as well. This sequence joins TRBV3-1 (or the pseudogene TRBV3-2) and TRBJ2-7, with TRBD2 matching 7 bases. The V gene end was trimmed by 1 base and the J gene end by 1 base; junction bases not matched to a gene: 4. The CDR3 covers 15 residues. Germline CDR1 and CDR2: LGHDT and YNNKEL (reference sequence). The CDR3 bases are TGTGCCAGCAGCCAAGCCCCTAGCGGTTCCTACGAGCAGTACTTC. Encoded protein: CASSQAPSGSYEQYF.

Only a few counts were recorded for this clone. The rearrangement uses TRBV11-1 and TRBJ2-7, with D uncertain. V lost 8 bases to trimming and J lost 6 bases, with 17 bases between them. Germline loops: CDR1 SGHAT, CDR2 FQDESV (reference sequence). The CDR3 length is 13 residues. CDR3 sequence (DNA): TGTGCCAGCGGAAAGCAGGAACGGTCCGAGCAGTACTTC. Translated, it gives CASGKQERSEQYF.

The chain employs TRBV7-9 and TRBJ1-1, with D possibly matching TRBD1 (6 bases). The V gene's germline CDR1 is SEHNR and CDR2 FQNEAQ (reference sequence). The CDR3 is made up of 14 amino acids. The V and J ends lost 4 bases and 1 base respectively, with 10 bases between them. CDR3 protein: CASSSWTANTEAFF. CDR3 sequence (DNA): TGTGCCAGCAGCTCCTGGACAGCGAACACTGAAGCTTTCTTT.